This T cell receptor beta chain was recorded in a study of immune aging and cytomegalovirus after organ transplant (dated by TCRdb to 2020 to 2023). Regarding the research as a whole: Every transplant recipient was given three-drug immunosuppression consisting of prednisone, tacrolimus, and mycophenolate. Beyond this particular receptor, the publication reports: CD57 was not measured in the sequencing data, so a conservative gene-based aging definition was used instead. Aged-phenotype cells increased post-transplant regardless of clone size, earlier in large clones (days 200-264) than small clones, following viremia. TEMRA cells made up a larger share of large clones, and the seven largest clones (roughly 1,900 cells) gained aged and TEMRA cells while losing TCM cells.

The trim is 2 bases for V and 3 bases for J, with a gap of 16 bases between the germline ends. Counted from cysteine to phenylalanine, this CDR3 has 15 amino acids. Only the CDR3 region is kept as DNA, spanning 45 bases read in frame from base 1. The germline V gene sets CDR1 to SQVTM and CDR2 to ANQGSEA. The time point label for this specimen denotes: five sample-tagged time points from pre-transplant (day -1) to day 368 post-transplant, pooled. Thawed PBMC were stimulated with a CMV IE-1 overlapping peptide library for about 11 hours, with no transport inhibitors added. After being thawed and rested overnight, the cells were stimulated in R10 medium along with CD28/CD49d costimulation. The IE-1 peptide library was made up of 15-amino-acid peptides, each overlapping by 11 amino acids. Each time point was barcoded using BD Single-Cell Multiplexing Kit Sample Tags, after which the barcoded samples were pooled and stained with oligo-conjugated anti-CD45RA plus sorting antibodies. A BD FACSAria III was used to sort CMV-responsive CD8+CD137+ and CD4+CD154+ T cells at 4-way purity. Blood was drawn into EDTA vacutainers and was processed by Ficoll gradient within 1-24 hours.

The library came from single-cell sequencing. The run used an Illumina NovaSeq 6000. For cell capture and library preparation, the team used the BD Rhapsody Targeted mRNA and AbSeq Reagent Kit in a microwell format. The libraries included TCR, sample tags, AbSeq, and targeted mRNA drawn from the Human T-Cell Expression Panel together with custom TOX and TOX2 primers. An Illumina NovaSeq was used to sequence the libraries. Per the original workflow: The analysis covered about 10,000 cells in total, of which 7076 were CD8 T cells and some 4,000 were CD8 T cells with an identifiable TCR CDR3. The BD Rhapsody Targeted Analysis Pipeline, including V(D)J processing, was run on the Seven Bridges Genomics platform to process the raw data. Quality control, Sample Tag demultiplexing with Lex-BDSMK, clone identification with VDJ Explorer, and Seurat clustering were performed in SeqGeq 1.6.0. A clone was considered non-expanded if it made up <1% of CD8 T cells, and considered a clonal expansion if it made up >2.5% of the sample. The raw public data were reprocessed by TCRdb itself: fastp quality trimming at Q25, MiXCR clonotype calling, in-frame beta chains only. Entries that share a CDR3 protein sequence are merged under the most common genes and DNA. The V and J calls here are based on TCRdb, not the publication. The sample contains tens of thousands of distinct CDR3 sequences, just over 35% of them found a single time. The ten largest clones capture 20% to 30% of the sample.

About this clonotype: Its recognized antigen is unknown. Base qualities are not provided; no much larger clone lies one nucleotide away.

This TCR was sampled from a female donor who had a heart transplant and CMV viremia. The chain uses TRBV29-1 and TRBJ1-1; TRBD1 might be the D gene, on 5 matching bases. Material: CMV peptide-activated CD4+ and CD8+ T cells sorted from blood, obtained at five time points, pooled. Reading the label with the study, this specimen's cell subset or site is: sorted CD8+CD137+ and CD4+CD154+ T cells after roughly 13 h CMV IE-1 peptide stimulation. The CDR3 has the sequence CSVEQGVSGYTEAFF. The sequence in DNA is TGCAGCGTTGAACAGGGCGTCTCGGGGTACACTGAAGCTTTCTTT.